The rows below give T cell receptor beta chains drawn from one sample of a study of blood T cell repertoires in COVID-19. Profiling relied on immunoSEQ multiplex PCR, and the TCRdb table lists in-frame clones only, not all of them. The table lists around 290,000 clones, nearly 90% of them singletons, with about 1% in the top ten. Sequenced: PBMCs or T cells enriched from blood (not recorded which). These receptors originate from a woman younger than 45 who had recovered from COVID-19. Each CDR3 is given with its conserved first and last residue. Fields, in order: D gene, J gene, V gene, CDR3 DNA, CDR3 protein. D genes are given only for firm matches.

TRBD1	TRBJ1-5	TRBV7-9	TGTGCCAGCAGCTTGACAGGGGTTCAGCCCCAGCATTTT	CASSLTGVQPQHF
TRBD1	TRBJ1-1	TRBV10-3	TGTGCCATCGGGACAGGGACCAACACTGAAGCTTTCTTT	CAIGTGTNTEAFF
NA	TRBJ1-5	TRBV28	TGTGCCAGCAGTTTATCGTTTGGCTTTCAGCCCCAGCATTTT	CASSLSFGFQPQHF
NA	TRBJ2-3	TRBV27	TGTGCCAGCAGTTTCTACTATAGCACAGATACGCAGTATTTT	CASSFYYSTDTQYF
TRBD1	TRBJ1-1	TRBV18	TGTGCCAGCTCACCAATAAAAACCGGGACAGGGGGTTGGAACACTGAAGCTTTCTTT	CASSPIKTGTGGWNTEAFF
TRBD1	TRBJ1-3	TRBV11-2	TGTGCCAGCAGCTACACAGGGGTGGGAAACACCATATATTTT	CASSYTGVGNTIYF
TRBD1	TRBJ1-2	TRBV30	TGTGCCTGGCGTACCCGGACAGGGCGGGGCTATGGCTACACCTTC	CAWRTRTGRGYGYTF
NA	TRBJ1-3	TRBV28	TGTGCCAGCAGTTTTTTTCTAAACACCATATATTTT	CASSFFLNTIYF
TRBD1	TRBJ1-5	TRBV10-2	TGCGCCAGCACGGAGGCAGGGGGACAGCCCCAGCATTTT	CASTEAGGQPQHF
NA	TRBJ1-6	TRBV5-1	TGCGCCAGCAGCTTGGATCCGGGGGGGAATTCACCCCTCCACTTT	CASSLDPGGNSPLHF